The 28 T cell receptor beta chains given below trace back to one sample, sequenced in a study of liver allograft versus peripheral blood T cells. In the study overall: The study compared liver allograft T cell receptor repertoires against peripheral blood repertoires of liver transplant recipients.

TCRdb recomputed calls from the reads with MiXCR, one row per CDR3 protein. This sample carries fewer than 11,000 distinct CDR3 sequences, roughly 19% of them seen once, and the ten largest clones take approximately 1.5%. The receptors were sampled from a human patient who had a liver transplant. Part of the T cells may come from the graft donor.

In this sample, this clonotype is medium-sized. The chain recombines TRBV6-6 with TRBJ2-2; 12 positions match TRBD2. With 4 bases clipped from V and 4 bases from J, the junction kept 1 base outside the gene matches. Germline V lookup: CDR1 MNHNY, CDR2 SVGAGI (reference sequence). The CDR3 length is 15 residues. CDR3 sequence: CASSLLAGGTGELFF. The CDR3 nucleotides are TGTGCCAGCAGTTTACTAGCGGGAGGCACCGGGGAGCTGTTTTTT.

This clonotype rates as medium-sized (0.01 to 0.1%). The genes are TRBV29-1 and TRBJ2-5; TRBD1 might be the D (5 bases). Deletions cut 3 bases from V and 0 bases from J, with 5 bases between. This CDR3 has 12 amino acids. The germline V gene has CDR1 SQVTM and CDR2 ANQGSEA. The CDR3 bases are TGCAGCGTTGACAGGGACCAAGAGACCCAGTACTTC. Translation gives CSVDRDQETQYF. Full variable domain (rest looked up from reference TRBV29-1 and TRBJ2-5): SAVISQKPSRDICQRGTSLTIQCQVDSQVTMMFWYRQQPGQSLTLIATANQGSEATYESGFVIDKFPISRPNLTFSTLTVSNMSPEDSSIYLCSVDRDQETQYFGPGTRLLVL.

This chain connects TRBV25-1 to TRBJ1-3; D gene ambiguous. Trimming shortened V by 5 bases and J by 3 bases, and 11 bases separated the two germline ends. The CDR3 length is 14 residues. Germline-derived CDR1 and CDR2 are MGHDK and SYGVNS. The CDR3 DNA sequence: TGTGCCAGCAGTCCTCGCGGACTTGGAAACACCATATATTTT. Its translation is CASSPRGLGNTIYF. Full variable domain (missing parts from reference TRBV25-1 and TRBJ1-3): EADIYQTPRYLVIGTGKKITLECSQTMGHDKMYWYQQDPGMELHLIHYSYGVNSTEKGDLSSESTVSRIRTEHFPLTLESARPSHTSQYLCASSPRGLGNTIYFGEGSWLTVV.

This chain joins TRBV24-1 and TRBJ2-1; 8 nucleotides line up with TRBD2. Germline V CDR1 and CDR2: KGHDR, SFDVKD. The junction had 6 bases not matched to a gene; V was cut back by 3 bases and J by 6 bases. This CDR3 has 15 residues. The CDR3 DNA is TGTGCCACCAGTGATCGTGGACTAGCCCTCAATGAGCAGTTCTTC. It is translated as CATSDRGLALNEQFF.

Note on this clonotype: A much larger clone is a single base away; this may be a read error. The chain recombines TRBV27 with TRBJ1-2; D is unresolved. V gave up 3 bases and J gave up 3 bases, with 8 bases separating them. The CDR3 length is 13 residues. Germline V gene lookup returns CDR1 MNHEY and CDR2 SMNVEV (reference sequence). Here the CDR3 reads CASSLGGDYGYTF. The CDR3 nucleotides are TGTGCCAGCAGTTTGGGCGGAGACTATGGCTACACCTTC.

For the CDR3, the DNA is TGTGCCAGCAGCGGAACAGGGGGCGGTGGCTACACCTTC. Translating gives CASSGTGGGGYTF. This rearrangement joins TRBV6-5 to TRBJ1-2, with TRBD1 identical over 9 bases. V was clipped by 6 bases and J by 7 bases; unmatched bases: 6. CDR1 is MNHEY and CDR2 is SVGAGI in the germline V gene. CDR3 size: 13 residues.

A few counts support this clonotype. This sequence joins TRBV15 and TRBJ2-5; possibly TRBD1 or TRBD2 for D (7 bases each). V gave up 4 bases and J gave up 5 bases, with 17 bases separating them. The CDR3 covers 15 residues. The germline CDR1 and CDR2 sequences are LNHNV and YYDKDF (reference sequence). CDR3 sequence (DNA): TGTGCCACCAGCAAAGGGGGGGAGACAGGGGAGACCCAGTACTTC. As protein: CATSKGGETGETQYF.

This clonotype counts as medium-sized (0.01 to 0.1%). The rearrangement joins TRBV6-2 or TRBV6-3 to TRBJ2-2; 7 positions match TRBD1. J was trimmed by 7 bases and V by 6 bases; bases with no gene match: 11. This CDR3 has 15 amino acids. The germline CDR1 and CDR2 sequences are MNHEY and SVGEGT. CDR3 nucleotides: TGTGCCAGCAGAAAACCCTTGACAGGGAGCGGGGAGCTGTTTTTT. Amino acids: CASRKPLTGSGELFF.

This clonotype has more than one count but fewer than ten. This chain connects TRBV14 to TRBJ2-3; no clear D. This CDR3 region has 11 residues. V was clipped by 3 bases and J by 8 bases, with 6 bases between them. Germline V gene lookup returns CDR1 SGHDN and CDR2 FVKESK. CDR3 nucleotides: TGTGCCAGCAGCCAGGGTATTACGCAGTATTTT. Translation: CASSQGITQYF.

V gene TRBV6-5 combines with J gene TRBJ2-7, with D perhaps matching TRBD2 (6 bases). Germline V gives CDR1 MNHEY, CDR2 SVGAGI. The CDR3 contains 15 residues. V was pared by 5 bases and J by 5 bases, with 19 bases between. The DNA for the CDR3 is TGTGCCAGCAGTCTACAGGCGGCGGGGTGGGACGAGCAGTACTTC. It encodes CASSLQAAGWDEQYF.

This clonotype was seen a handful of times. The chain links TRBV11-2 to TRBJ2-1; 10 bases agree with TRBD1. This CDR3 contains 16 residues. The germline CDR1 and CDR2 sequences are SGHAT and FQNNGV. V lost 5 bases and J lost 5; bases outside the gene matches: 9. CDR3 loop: CASSGGTGEADNEQFF. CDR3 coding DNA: TGTGCCAGCAGCGGAGGGACAGGGGAAGCGGACAATGAGCAGTTCTTC. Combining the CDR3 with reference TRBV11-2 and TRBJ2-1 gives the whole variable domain EAGVAQSPRYKIIEKRQSVAFWCNPISGHATLYWYQQILGQGPKLLIQFQNNGVVDDSQLPKDRFSAERLKGVDSTLKIQPAKLEDSAVYLCASSGGTGEADNEQFFGPGTRLTVL.

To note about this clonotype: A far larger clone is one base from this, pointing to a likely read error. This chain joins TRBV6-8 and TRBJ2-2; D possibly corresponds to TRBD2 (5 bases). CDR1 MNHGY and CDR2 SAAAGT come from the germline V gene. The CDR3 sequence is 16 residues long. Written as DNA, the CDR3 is TGTGCCATCAGTGAGTCGATTCCGGCGAACACCGGGGAGCTGGTTTTT. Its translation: CAISESIPANTGELVF.

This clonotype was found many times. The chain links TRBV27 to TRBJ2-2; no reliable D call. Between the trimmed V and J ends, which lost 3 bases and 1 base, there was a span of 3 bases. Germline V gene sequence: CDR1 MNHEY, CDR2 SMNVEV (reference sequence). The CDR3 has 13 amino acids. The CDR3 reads CASSFGNTGELFF. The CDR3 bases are TGTGCCAGCAGTTTTGGGAACACCGGGGAGCTGTTTTTT.

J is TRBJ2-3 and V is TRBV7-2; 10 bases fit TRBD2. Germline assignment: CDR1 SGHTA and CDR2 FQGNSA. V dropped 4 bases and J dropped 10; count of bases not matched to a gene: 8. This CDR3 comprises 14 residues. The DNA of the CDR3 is TGTGCCAGCAGCTCCCCCCCGACTAGCGGGTCGCAGTATTTT. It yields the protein CASSSPPTSGSQYF.

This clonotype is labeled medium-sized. CDR3 amino acids: CASSLAGGKQPQHF. CDR3 sequence (DNA): TGTGCCAGCAGTTTAGCGGGGGGTAAGCAGCCCCAGCATTTT. The rearrangement joins TRBV28 to TRBJ1-5, with D tentatively TRBD1 (5 bases). Per germline, CDR1 MDHEN and CDR2 SYDVKM. This CDR3 is built from 14 residues. Between the trimmed V and J ends, which lost 2 bases and 7 bases, there was a span of 12 bases.

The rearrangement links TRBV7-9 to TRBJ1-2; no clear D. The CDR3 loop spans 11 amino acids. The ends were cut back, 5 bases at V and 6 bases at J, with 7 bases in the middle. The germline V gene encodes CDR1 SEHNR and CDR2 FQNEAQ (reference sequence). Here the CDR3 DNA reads TGTGCCAGCAGCCCCCATGATGGCTACACCTTC. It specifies CASSPHDGYTF.

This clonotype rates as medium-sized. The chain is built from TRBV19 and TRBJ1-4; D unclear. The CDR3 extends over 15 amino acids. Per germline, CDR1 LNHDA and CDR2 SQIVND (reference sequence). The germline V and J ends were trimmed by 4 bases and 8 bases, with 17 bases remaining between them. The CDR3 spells CASSRRATQSEKLFF. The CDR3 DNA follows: TGTGCCAGTAGTAGAAGGGCGACACAGAGCGAAAAACTGTTTTTT.

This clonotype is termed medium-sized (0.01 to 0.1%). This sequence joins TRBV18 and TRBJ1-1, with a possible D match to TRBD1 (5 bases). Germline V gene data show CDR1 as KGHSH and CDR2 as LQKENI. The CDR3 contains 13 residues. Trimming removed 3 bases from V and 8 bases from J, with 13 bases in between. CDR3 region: CASSPAQRGEAFF. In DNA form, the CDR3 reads TGTGCCAGCTCACCTGCCCAACGGGGCGAAGCTTTCTTT.

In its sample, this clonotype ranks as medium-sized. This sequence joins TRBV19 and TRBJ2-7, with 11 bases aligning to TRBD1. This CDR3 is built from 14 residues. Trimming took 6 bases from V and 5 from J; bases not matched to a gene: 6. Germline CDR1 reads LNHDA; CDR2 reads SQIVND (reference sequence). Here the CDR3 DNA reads TGTGCCAGTAGGGGACAGGGGGGATCGAACGAGCAGTACTTC. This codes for CASRGQGGSNEQYF.

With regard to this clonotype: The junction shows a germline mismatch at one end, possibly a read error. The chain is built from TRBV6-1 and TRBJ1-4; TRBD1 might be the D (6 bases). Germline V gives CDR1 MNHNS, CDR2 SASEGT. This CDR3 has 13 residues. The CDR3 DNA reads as TGTGCCAGCACGAGGACAGCTAATGAAATACTGTTTTTT. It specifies CASTRTANEILFF.

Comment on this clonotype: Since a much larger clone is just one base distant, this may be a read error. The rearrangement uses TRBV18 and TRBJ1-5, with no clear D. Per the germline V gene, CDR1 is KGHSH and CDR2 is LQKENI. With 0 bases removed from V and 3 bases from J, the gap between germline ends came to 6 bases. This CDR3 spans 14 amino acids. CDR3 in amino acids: CASSPPGANQPQHF. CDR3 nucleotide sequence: TGTGCCAGCTCACCACCGGGTGCCAATCAGCCCCAGCATTTT. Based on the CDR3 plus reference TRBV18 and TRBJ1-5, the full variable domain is NAGVMQNPRHLVRRRGQEARLRCSPMKGHSHVYWYRQLPEEGLKFMVYLQKENIIDESGMPKERFSAEFPKEGPSILRIQQVVRGDSAAYFCASSPPGANQPQHFGDGTRLSIL.

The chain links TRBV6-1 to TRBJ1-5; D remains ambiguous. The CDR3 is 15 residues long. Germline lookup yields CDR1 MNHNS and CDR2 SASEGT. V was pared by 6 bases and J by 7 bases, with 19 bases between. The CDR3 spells CASRPPSGLEQPQHF. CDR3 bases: TGTGCCAGCAGACCACCTTCGGGTTTAGAACAGCCCCAGCATTTT.

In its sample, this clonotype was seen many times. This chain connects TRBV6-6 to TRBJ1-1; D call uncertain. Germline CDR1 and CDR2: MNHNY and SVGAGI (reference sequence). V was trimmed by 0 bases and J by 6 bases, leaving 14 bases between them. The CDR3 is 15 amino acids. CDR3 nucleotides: TGTGCCAGCAGTTACTCCCCCGTTCAAGAGGCTGAAGCTTTCTTT. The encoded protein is CASSYSPVQEAEAFF.

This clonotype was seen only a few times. Written as DNA, the CDR3 is TGTGCCAGCAGCGAATGGTCCGATCAGCCCCAGCATTTT. This translates into CASSEWSDQPQHF. The chain uses TRBV14 and TRBJ1-5; D not certain. The germline V gene has CDR1 SGHDN and CDR2 FVKESK. The CDR3 spans 13 residues. V was shortened by 5 bases and J by 5 bases, with 10 bases between the two germline ends.

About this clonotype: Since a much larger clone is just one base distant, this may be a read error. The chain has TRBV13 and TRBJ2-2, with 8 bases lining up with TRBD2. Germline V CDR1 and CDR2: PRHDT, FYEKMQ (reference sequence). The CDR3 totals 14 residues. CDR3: CASSLLAGTRELSF. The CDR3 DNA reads TGTGCCAGCAGCTTATTAGCGGGGACGCGGGAGCTGTCTTTT.

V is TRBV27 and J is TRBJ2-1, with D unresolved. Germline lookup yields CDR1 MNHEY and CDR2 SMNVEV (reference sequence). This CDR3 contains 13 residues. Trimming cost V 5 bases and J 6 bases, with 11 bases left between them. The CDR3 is CASSPSDRNEQFF. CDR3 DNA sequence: TGTGCCAGCAGTCCCTCAGACCGCAATGAGCAGTTCTTC.

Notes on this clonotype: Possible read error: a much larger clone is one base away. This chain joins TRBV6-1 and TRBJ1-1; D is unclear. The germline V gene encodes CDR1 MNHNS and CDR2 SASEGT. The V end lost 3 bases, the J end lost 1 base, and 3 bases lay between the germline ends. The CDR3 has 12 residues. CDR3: CASSDKNTEAFF. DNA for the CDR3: TGTGCCAGCAGTGACAAGAACACTGAAGCTTTCTTT.

CDR3 in amino acids: CSARDIRGAPDTQYF. The CDR3 coding sequence is TGCAGTGCTAGAGATATCCGGGGGGCCCCAGATACGCAGTATTTT. The chain has TRBV20-1 and TRBJ2-3, with D possibly TRBD2 on 7 matching bases. CDR3 length: 15 amino acids. CDR1 DFQATT and CDR2 SNEGSKA come from the germline V gene (reference sequence). V lost 0 bases to trimming and J lost 4 bases, with 14 bases between them.